This TCR beta chain is drawn from a study of human thymus T cells. The assay was immunoSEQ multiplex PCR, and TCRdb's table has in-frame clones only and misses some. Found here are about 60,000 clones, 94% of them singletons; the top ten hold 5.5% to 7%. The germline V gene has CDR1 LGHNA and CDR2 YNFKEQ. This CDR3 comprises 16 residues. Trimming removed 0 bases at V and 2 bases at J, with 14 bases between. This receptor was identified in a boy in the first two years of life with a congenital heart defect but otherwise immunologically healthy. This chain uses TRBV4-2 with TRBJ2-7; weak D call: TRBD2 (7 bases). The sample was blood. CDR3 amino acids: CASSQDVGGRTYEQYF. The CDR3 DNA follows: TGTGCCAGCAGCCAAGATGTGGGGGGGCGCACCTACGAGCAGTACTTC.